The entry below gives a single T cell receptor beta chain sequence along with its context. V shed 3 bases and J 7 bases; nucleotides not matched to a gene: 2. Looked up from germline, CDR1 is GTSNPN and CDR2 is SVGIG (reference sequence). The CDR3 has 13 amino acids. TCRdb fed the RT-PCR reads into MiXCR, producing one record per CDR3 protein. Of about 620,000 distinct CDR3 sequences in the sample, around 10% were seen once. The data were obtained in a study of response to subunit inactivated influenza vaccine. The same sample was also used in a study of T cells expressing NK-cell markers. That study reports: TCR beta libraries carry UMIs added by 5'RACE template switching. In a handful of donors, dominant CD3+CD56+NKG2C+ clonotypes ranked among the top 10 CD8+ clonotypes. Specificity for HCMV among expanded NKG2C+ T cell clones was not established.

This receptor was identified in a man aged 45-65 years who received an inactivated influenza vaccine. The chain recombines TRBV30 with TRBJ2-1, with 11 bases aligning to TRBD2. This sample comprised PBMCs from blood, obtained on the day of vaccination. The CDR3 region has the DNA TGTGCCTGGAGACTAGCGGGGGCAAATGAGCAGTTCTTC. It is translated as CAWRLAGANEQFF.